The present entry profiles one T cell receptor (beta chain) with its context. The antigen is undetermined. The CDR3 loop spans 13 amino acids. V lost 5 bases to trimming and J lost 6 bases, with 10 bases between them. The entry originates in a study of T-cell memory formation after mild COVID-19. Study-wide points: CM and EM subsets held most contracting CD4+ clones; EMRA held CD8+ ones.

In TCRdb, the 5' RACE reads were re-called with MiXCR into one record per CDR3 protein. The sample consists of a few hundred thousand distinct CDR3 sequences, roughly a tenth of them appearing once. This rearrangement joins TRBV12-3 or TRBV12-4 to TRBJ2-2; weak D call: TRBD1 (6 bases). Sequencing was performed on PBMCs or a T cell subset sorted from them (not recorded which). This TCR was sampled from a man aged 18 to 30 who had mild COVID-19 (a few samples of this study predate the infection). Cell type and time point are not known. The CDR3 protein is CASSPRQAGELFF. CDR3 nucleotides: TGTGCCAGCAGTCCGCGACAGGCCGGGGAGCTGTTTTTT.